These 12 T cell receptor beta chains share one sample of origin, sequenced in a study of cytomegalovirus exposure and HLA in healthy donors. A multiplex PCR was run with 60 Vbeta primers and 13 Jbeta primers. The assay was immunoSEQ multiplex PCR, and TCRdb's table has in-frame clones only and misses some. The data show 100,000 or so clones, around 84% seen once. Sequenced input: PBMCs. These receptors were obtained from a young woman in good health and CMV-seronegative.

This clone was seen a few times. The chain has TRBV27 and TRBJ2-7, with 7 bases that match TRBD2. The CDR3 runs 14 residues. The trim removed 3 bases at V and 4 bases at J, leaving 6 bases unmatched. The germline V gene has CDR1 MNHEY and CDR2 SMNVEV (reference sequence). The CDR3 DNA sequence: TGTGCCAGCAGTTTGGGTCGGACTAGGTACGAGCAGTACTTC. Translating it yields CASSLGRTRYEQYF.

The chain employs TRBV19 and TRBJ2-2, with 9 bases fitting TRBD2. Germline CDR1 LNHDA, CDR2 SQIVND (reference sequence). Trimming at V came to 5 bases and at J to 5 bases, leaving 3 bases not matched to a gene. The CDR3 is made up of 14 amino acids. CDR3 coding DNA: TGTGCCAGTAGTGGGACTAGCCCAACCGGGGAGCTGTTTTTT. This sequence encodes CASSGTSPTGELFF.

The chain joins TRBV2 to TRBJ2-5; possibly TRBD2 for D (5 bases). The germline V gene has CDR1 SNHLY and CDR2 FYNNEI. V was trimmed by 6 bases and J by 1 base, leaving 6 bases between them. The CDR3 totals 12 residues. As DNA, the CDR3 is TGTGCCAGCAGCACTAGCCAAGAGACCCAGTACTTC. It is translated as CASSTSQETQYF.

This chain links TRBV5-1 with TRBJ2-6; the match to TRBD1 covers 9 bases. Germline V gene lookup returns CDR1 SGHRS and CDR2 YFSETQ. J gave up 2 bases and V 3 bases, and 3 bases lay outside the gene matches. This CDR3 has 16 amino acids. The CDR3 sequence is CASSSTGGAGANVLTF. CDR3 nucleotide sequence: TGCGCCAGCAGCTCGACAGGGGGAGCTGGGGCCAACGTCCTGACTTTC.

The chain employs TRBV2 and TRBJ1-6; D is possibly TRBD1 (6 bases). The CDR3 sequence is 13 residues long. Trimming shortened V by 6 bases and J by 6 bases, and 9 bases separated the two germline ends. The germline gives CDR1 SNHLY, CDR2 FYNNEI. The CDR3 coding sequence is TGTGCCAGCAGGGGGGACACTAATTCACCCCTCCACTTT. It translates to CASRGDTNSPLHF.

The genes are TRBV4-1 and TRBJ2-7; TRBD1 matches 9 bases. Germline V gene data show CDR1 as MGHRA and CDR2 as YSYEKL. Trimming at V came to 0 bases and at J to 6 bases, leaving 9 bases not matched to a gene. This CDR3 is 16 amino acids long. The CDR3 DNA is TGCGCCAGCAGCCAAGAGGATGGGGACAGGGTTGGCGAGCAGTACTTC. This encodes CASSQEDGDRVGEQYF.

This chain connects TRBV10-3 to TRBJ2-7; TRBD2 might be the D (6 bases). V was pared by 6 bases and J by 4 bases, with 13 bases between. This CDR3 comprises 13 residues. Germline CDR1 is ENHRY and CDR2 is SYGVKD. The CDR3 is CAISGTLNYEQYF. CDR3 in DNA: TGTGCCATCAGCGGGACTCTGAATTACGAGCAGTACTTC.

The chain combines TRBV7-2 with TRBJ2-3; 9 bases fit TRBD2. V lost 2 bases, J lost 2 bases, and 5 bases stayed unmatched. The CDR3 runs to 16 residues. Germline V gives CDR1 SGHTA, CDR2 FQGNSA. Written as DNA, the CDR3 is TGTGCCAGCAGCTTACTGCCTAGCGGGGTCACAGATACGCAGTATTTT. This sequence encodes CASSLLPSGVTDTQYF.

V gene TRBV5-1 combines with J gene TRBJ1-4, with TRBD1 matching over 7 bases. CDR1 is SGHRS and CDR2 is YFSETQ in the germline V gene. The CDR3 spans 16 residues. V shed 4 bases and J 8 bases; nucleotides not matched to a gene: 14. DNA of the CDR3: TGCGCCAGCAGCCTTATAACAGGGGTGGGATACGAAAAACTGTTTTTT. This encodes CASSLITGVGYEKLFF.

The chain combines TRBV11-1 with TRBJ2-3; D ambiguous. The CDR3 runs 17 residues. The germline V gene encodes CDR1 SGHAT and CDR2 FQDESV (reference sequence). V was clipped by 6 bases and J by 4 bases, with 23 bases between them. The chain's CDR3 is CASRFGVGGRFPDTQYF. CDR3 coding DNA: TGTGCCAGCAGGTTTGGTGTCGGCGGTAGATTCCCAGATACGCAGTATTTT.

The V call is TRBV9, the J call TRBJ2-3; TRBD2 aligns across 8 bases. The CDR3 has 15 amino acids. Trimming at V came to 2 bases and at J to 4 bases, leaving 6 bases not matched to a gene. The germline V gene has CDR1 SGDLS and CDR2 YYNGEE. CDR3 sequence: CASSVYGGAADTQYF. As DNA, the CDR3 is TGTGCCAGCAGCGTTTACGGGGGGGCGGCAGATACGCAGTATTTT.

The chain recombines TRBV28 with TRBJ2-3; 12 nucleotides align to TRBD2. Germline trimming cut 3 bases from V and 3 bases from J; bases unmatched to any gene: 1. This CDR3 has 15 residues. Germline CDR1 reads MDHEN; CDR2 reads SYDVKM. This chain's CDR3 is CASSFLAGGTDTQYF. The CDR3 DNA follows: TGTGCCAGCAGTTTTCTAGCGGGAGGGACAGATACGCAGTATTTT.